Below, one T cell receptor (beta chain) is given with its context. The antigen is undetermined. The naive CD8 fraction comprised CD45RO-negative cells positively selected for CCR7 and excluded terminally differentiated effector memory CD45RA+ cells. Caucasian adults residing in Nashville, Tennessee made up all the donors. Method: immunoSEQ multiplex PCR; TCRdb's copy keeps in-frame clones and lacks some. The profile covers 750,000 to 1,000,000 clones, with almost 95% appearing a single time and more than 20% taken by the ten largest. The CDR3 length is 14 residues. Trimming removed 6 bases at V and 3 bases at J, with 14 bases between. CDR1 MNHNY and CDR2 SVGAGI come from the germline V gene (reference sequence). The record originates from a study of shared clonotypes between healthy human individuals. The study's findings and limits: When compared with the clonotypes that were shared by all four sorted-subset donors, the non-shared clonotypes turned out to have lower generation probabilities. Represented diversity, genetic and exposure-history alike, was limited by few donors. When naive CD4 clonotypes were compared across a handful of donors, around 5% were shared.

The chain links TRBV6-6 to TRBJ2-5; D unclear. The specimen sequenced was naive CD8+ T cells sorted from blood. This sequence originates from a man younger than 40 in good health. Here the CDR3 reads CASSPVAVEETQYF. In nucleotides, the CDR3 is TGTGCCAGCAGCCCCGTTGCGGTAGAAGAGACCCAGTACTTC.